The T cell receptor beta chain under discussion was sequenced for a study of radiotherapy plus CTLA-4 blockade in lung cancer. Turning to the study itself: The study recorded objective responses in 18% of patients and disease control in 31%. Whole-study findings and limits: In blood, after radiotherapy plus ipilimumab, tumor-derived TCR clones expanded. Interferon-beta, together with early blood T cell clone dynamics, reportedly best predicted response.

This CDR3 contains 16 residues. V was pared by 8 bases and J by 2 bases, with 6 bases of the junction left unmatched. The germline V gene has CDR1 LNHDA and CDR2 SQIVND (reference sequence). Assay: immunoSEQ multiplex PCR; the TCRdb copy retains only in-frame clones and omits some. The sample has more than 90,000 clones, 88% seen once. Each patient with chemo-refractory metastatic non-small-cell lung cancer was treated with focal radiation plus CTLA-4 blockade using ipilimumab. In the case of this clone: Its specificity is unknown.

Sequencing used peripheral blood, obtained from a patient treated with radiotherapy plus ipilimumab. The chain combines TRBV19 with TRBJ2-2; TRBD2 aligns across 12 bases. This TCR was sampled from a human donor with non-small cell lung cancer that progressed on radiotherapy plus ipilimumab. CDR3 sequence (DNA): TGTGCCAGTGGCGGGACTAGCGGGTTTAACACCGGGGAGCTGTTTTTT. Its translation is CASGGTSGFNTGELFF.